A single sample is the source of the 8 T cell receptor beta chains below, sequenced in a study of blood T cell repertoires in COVID-19. TCRdb keeps only in-frame clones here, not all; method: immunoSEQ multiplex PCR. The data show about 82,000 clones, about 80% seen once. The sequenced sample was peripheral blood. These receptors were taken from a woman between 35 and 50 years old with active or convalescent COVID-19.

The genes are TRBV7-9 and TRBJ2-1; 14 positions agree with TRBD2. V was pared by 5 bases and J by 10 bases, with 7 bases of the junction left unmatched. There are 15 residues in the CDR3. Germline values: CDR1 SEHNR, CDR2 FQNEAQ (reference sequence). The CDR3 protein is CASSRLAGGLEEQFF. Written as DNA, the CDR3 is TGTGCCAGCAGCCGACTAGCGGGAGGGCTTGAAGAGCAGTTCTTC.

By its share, this clone is medium-sized. J is TRBJ2-2 and V is TRBV12-3 or TRBV12-4; D unclear. Trimming cost V 8 bases and J 6 bases, with 4 bases left between them. The CDR3 consists of 10 residues. The CDR3 region is CASGPGELFF. In DNA form, the CDR3 reads TGTGCCAGCGGGCCCGGGGAGCTGTTTTTT.

V gene TRBV7-2 combines with J gene TRBJ2-1; 10 positions match TRBD2. V shed 4 bases and J 4 bases; nucleotides not matched to a gene: 4. The CDR3 is made up of 15 amino acids. CDR1 and CDR2 (germline): SGHTA, FQGNSA. The CDR3 nucleotides are TGTGCCAGCAGCTCCACTAGCGGGGCATACAATGAGCAGTTCTTC. As protein: CASSSTSGAYNEQFF. The entire variable domain, with the rest obtained from reference TRBV7-2 and TRBJ2-1, is as follows: GAGVSQSPSNKVTEKGKDVELRCDPISGHTALYWYRQSLGQGLEFLIYFQGNSAPDKSGLPSDRFSAERTGGSVSTLTIQRTQQEDSAVYLCASSSTSGAYNEQFFGPGTRLTVL.

V gene TRBV7-2 combines with J gene TRBJ2-1; TRBD2 matches 11 bases. Unmatched junction bases numbered 20, after V lost 10 bases and J lost 6 bases. This CDR3 is 18 amino acids long. CDR1 and CDR2 from the germline V gene are SGHTA and FQGNSA. The CDR3 DNA sequence: TGTGCCACGACAGCGGGTAGCGGGAGGGCCCTGTTAAGCAATGAGCAGTTCTTC. Amino acids: CATTAGSGRALLSNEQFF.

Notes on this clone: This sample includes further DNA sequences coding for the same CDR3. The V gene is TRBV6-5, the J gene TRBJ2-3; TRBD1 matches 8 bases. The CDR3 totals 14 residues. Germline V CDR1 and CDR2: MNHEY, SVGAGI. Losses at the gene ends were 4 bases for V and 1 base for J; bases not matched to a gene: 1. Written as DNA, the CDR3 is TGTGCCAGCAGTTCAGGGGGCGGCACAGATACGCAGTATTTT. It translates to CASSSGGGTDTQYF.

The genes are TRBV7-8 and TRBJ2-5, with 7 nucleotides matching TRBD1. Germline assignment: CDR1 SGHVS and CDR2 FQNEAQ. This CDR3 comprises 15 residues. V was pared by 1 base and J by 5 bases, with 7 bases of the junction left unmatched. The CDR3 here is CASSLVQGVVETQYF. CDR3 in DNA: TGTGCCAGCAGCTTAGTGCAGGGGGTTGTGGAGACCCAGTACTTC.

The CDR3 spells CASSKGQGVNQPQHF. The CDR3 bases are TGCGCCAGCAGCAAGGGACAGGGGGTAAATCAGCCCCAGCATTTT. The chain couples TRBV5-1 to TRBJ1-5, with 11 bases fitting TRBD1. The germline CDR1 and CDR2 sequences are SGHRS and YFSETQ. This CDR3 region has 15 residues. The V segment lost 4 bases and the J segment 4 bases; nucleotides outside the gene matches: 4.

This rearrangement joins TRBV4-1 to TRBJ2-7; 7 positions match TRBD1. V was pared by 3 bases and J by 3 bases, with 5 bases of the junction left unmatched. Germline loops: CDR1 MGHRA, CDR2 YSYEKL. CDR3 length equals 14 residues. The CDR3 sequence: CASSHGRGSYEQYF. CDR3 sequence (DNA): TGCGCCAGCAGCCACGGCAGGGGGAGCTACGAGCAGTACTTC.